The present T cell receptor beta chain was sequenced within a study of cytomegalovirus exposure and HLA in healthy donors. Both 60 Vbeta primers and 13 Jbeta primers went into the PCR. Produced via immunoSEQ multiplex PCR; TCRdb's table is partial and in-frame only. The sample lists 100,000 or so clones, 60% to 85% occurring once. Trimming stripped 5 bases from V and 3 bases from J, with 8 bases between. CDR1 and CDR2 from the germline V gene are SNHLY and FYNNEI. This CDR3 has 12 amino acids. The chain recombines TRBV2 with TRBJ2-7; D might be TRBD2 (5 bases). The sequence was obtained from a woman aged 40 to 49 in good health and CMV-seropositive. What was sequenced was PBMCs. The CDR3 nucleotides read TGTGCCAGCAGTCGGGATAACTACGAGCAGTACTTC. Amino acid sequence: CASSRDNYEQYF.